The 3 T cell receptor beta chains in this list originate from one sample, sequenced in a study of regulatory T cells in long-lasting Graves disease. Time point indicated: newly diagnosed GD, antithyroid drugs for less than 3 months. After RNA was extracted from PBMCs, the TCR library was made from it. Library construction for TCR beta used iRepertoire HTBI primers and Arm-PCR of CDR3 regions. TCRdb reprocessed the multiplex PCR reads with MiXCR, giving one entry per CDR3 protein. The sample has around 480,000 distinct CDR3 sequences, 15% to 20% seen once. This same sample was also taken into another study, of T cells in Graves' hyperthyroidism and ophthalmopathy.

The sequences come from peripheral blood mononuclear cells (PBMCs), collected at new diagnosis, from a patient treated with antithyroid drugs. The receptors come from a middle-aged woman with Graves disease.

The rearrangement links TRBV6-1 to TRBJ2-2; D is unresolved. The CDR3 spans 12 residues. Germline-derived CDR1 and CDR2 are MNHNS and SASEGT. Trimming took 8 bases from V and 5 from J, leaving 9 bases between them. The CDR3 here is CASQPQTGELFF. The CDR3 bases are TGTGCCAGCCAACCCCAGACCGGGGAGCTGTTTTTT.

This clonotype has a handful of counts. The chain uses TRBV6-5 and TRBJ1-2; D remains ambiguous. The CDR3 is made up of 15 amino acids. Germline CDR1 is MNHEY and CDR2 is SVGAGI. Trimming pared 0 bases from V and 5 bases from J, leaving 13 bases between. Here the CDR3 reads CASSYSPLRAYGYTF. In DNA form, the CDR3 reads TGTGCCAGCAGTTACTCGCCCCTCAGAGCGTATGGCTACACCTTC.

The CDR3, as DNA: TGTGCCAGCATTCATGTGGGAAGGGACACTGAAGCTTTCTTT. This codes for CASIHVGRDTEAFF. The chain combines TRBV6-2 or TRBV6-3 with TRBJ1-1; no clear D. This CDR3 spans 14 amino acids. Germline V gives CDR1 MNHEY, CDR2 SVGEGT. V was cut by 7 bases and J by 3 bases, with 15 bases left in between.